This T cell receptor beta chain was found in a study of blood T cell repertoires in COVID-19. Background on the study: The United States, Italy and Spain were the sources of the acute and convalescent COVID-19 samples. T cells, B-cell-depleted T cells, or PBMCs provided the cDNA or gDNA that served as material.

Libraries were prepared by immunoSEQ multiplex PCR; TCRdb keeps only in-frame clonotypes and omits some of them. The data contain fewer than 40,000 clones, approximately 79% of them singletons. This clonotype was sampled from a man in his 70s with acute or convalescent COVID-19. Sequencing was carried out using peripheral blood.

The CDR3 spells CASRGNRTGQETQYF. DNA of the CDR3: TGCGCCAGCAGGGGCAATCGTACCGGCCAAGAGACCCAGTACTTC. The chain employs TRBV10-2 and TRBJ2-5; D gene uncertain. V lost 6 bases to trimming and J lost 1 base, with 15 bases between them. The CDR3 extends over 15 amino acids. CDR1 is WSHSY and CDR2 is SAAADI in the germline V gene.